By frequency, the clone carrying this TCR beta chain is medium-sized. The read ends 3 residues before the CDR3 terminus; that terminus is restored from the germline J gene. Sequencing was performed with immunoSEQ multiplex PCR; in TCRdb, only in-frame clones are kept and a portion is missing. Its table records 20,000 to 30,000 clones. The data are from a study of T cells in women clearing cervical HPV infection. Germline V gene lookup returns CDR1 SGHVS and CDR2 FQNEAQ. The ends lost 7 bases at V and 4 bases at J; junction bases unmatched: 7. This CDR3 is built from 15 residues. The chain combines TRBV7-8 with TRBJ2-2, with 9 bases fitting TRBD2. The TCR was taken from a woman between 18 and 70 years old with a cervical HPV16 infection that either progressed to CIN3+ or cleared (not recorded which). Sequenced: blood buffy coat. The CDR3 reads CASTLPSGATGELFF. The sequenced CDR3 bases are TGTGCCAGCACCCTCCCTAGCGGGGCCACCGGGGAG.